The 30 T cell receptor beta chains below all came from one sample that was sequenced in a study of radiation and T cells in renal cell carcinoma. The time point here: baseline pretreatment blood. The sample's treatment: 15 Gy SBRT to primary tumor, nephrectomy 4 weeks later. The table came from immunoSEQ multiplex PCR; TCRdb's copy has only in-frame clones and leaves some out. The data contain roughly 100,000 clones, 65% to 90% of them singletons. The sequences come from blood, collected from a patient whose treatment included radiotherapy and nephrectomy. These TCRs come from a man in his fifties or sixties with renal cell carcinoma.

CDR3 amino acids: CASSPWDRGSGNTIYF. The CDR3, as DNA: TGCGCCAGCAGCCCTTGGGACAGGGGGTCAGGAAACACCATATATTTT. The chain uses TRBV5-1 and TRBJ1-3; 11 nucleotides align to TRBD1. This CDR3 spans 16 amino acids. With 4 bases clipped from V and 4 bases from J, the junction kept 7 bases outside the gene matches. Germline V gene sequence: CDR1 SGHRS, CDR2 YFSETQ.

The CDR3 loop is CATSRDPPSSSYNEQFF. The CDR3 coding sequence is TGTGCCACCAGCAGAGATCCGCCGTCGAGCTCCTACAATGAGCAGTTCTTC. This chain uses TRBV15 with TRBJ2-1; D unresolved. Looked up from germline, CDR1 is LNHNV and CDR2 is YYDKDF (reference sequence). This CDR3 contains 17 residues. V shed 0 bases and J shed 0 bases, with 12 bases lying between them.

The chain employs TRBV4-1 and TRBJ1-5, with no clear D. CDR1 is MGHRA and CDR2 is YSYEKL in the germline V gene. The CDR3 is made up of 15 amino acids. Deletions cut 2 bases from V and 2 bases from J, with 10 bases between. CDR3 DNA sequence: TGCGCCAGCAGCCAACCCCATTGGGGCAATCAGCCCCAGCATTTT. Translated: CASSQPHWGNQPQHF.

This CDR3 is CASSYSAGGYTIYF. The CDR3 coding sequence is TGTGCCAGCAGTTACTCAGCGGGGGGATACACCATATATTTT. The V call is TRBV6-5, the J call TRBJ1-3; maybe TRBD1 (5 bases). The ends were cut back, 0 bases at V and 8 bases at J, with 11 bases in the middle. Germline CDR1 is MNHEY and CDR2 is SVGAGI. CDR3 length: 14 residues.

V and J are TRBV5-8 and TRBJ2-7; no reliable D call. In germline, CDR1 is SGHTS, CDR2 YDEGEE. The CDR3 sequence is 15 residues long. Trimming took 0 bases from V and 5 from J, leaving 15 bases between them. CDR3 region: CASSLGQISQDEQYF. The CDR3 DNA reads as TGTGCCAGCAGCTTGGGCCAAATCAGCCAGGACGAGCAGTACTTC.

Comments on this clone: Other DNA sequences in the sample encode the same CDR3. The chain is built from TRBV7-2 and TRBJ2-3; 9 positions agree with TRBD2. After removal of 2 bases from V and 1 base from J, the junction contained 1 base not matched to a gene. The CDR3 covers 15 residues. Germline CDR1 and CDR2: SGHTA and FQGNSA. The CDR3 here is CASSLRTSGTDTQYF. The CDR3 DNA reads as TGTGCCAGCAGCTTACGGACTAGCGGCACAGATACGCAGTATTTT. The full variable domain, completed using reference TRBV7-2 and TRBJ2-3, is GAGVSQSPSNKVTEKGKDVELRCDPISGHTALYWYRQSLGQGLEFLIYFQGNSAPDKSGLPSDRFSAERTGGSVSTLTIQRTQQEDSAVYLCASSLRTSGTDTQYFGPGTRLTVL.

The CDR3 sequence: CASSPSSPHNTDTQYF. In nucleotides, the CDR3 is TGTGCCAGCTCACCCTCCAGCCCCCACAACACAGATACGCAGTATTTT. The V gene is TRBV18, the J gene TRBJ2-3, with unresolved D. Between the trimmed V and J ends, which lost 3 bases and 2 bases, there was a span of 15 bases. The CDR3 totals 16 residues. Germline loops: CDR1 KGHSH, CDR2 LQKENI.

The CDR3, as DNA: TGTGCCAGCAGCCAAATAGGGGTTGTGGGCTTCGAGTCTGAAGCTTTCTTT. Translating gives CASSQIGVVGFESEAFF. This chain links TRBV7-6 with TRBJ1-1, with a tentative D call TRBD1 (5 bases). The CDR3 contains 17 residues. In germline, CDR1 is SGHVS, CDR2 FNYEAQ. Trimming cost V 5 bases and J 6 bases, with 25 bases left between them.

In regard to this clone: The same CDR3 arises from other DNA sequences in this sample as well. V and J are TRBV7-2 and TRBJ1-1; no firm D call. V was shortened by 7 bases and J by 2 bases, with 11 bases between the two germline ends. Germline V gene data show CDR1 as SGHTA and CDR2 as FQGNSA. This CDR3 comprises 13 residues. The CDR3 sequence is CASTGTANTEAFF. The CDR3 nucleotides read TGTGCCAGCACAGGTACAGCAAACACTGAAGCTTTCTTT.

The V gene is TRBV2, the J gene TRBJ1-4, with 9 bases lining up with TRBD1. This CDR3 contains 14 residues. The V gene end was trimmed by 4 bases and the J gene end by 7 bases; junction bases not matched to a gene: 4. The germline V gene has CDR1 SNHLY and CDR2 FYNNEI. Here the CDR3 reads CASSGGQGLEKLFF. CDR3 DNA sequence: TGTGCCAGCAGTGGGGGACAGGGTCTTGAAAAACTGTTTTTT.

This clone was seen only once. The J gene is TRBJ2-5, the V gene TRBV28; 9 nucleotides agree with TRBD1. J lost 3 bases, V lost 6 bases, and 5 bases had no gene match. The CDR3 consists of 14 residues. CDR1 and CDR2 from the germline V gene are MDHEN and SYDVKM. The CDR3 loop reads CASSTRQGEETQYF. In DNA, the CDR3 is TGTGCCAGCAGCACAAGACAGGGGGAAGAGACCCAGTACTTC.

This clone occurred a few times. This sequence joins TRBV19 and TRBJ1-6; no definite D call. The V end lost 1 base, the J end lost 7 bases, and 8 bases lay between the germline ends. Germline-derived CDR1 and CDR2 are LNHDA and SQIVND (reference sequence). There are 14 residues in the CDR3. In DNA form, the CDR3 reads TGTGCCAGTAGTATAGGAACGGACAATTCACCCCTCCACTTT. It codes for CASSIGTDNSPLHF.

The CDR3 spells CASRTQGVGEKLFF. The CDR3 DNA follows: TGTGCCAGCAGAACTCAGGGGGTCGGTGAAAAACTGTTTTTT. The chain links TRBV6-5 to TRBJ1-4; 7 bases are a match to TRBD1. Germline CDR1 MNHEY, CDR2 SVGAGI. This CDR3 region has 14 residues. V lost 6 bases and J lost 7; bases outside the gene matches: 8.

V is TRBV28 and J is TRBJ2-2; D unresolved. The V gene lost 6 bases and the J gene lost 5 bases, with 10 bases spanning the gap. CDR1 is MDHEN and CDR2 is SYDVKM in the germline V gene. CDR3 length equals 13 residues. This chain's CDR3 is CASRTVVTGELFF. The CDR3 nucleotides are TGTGCCAGCAGGACCGTCGTGACCGGGGAGCTGTTTTTT.

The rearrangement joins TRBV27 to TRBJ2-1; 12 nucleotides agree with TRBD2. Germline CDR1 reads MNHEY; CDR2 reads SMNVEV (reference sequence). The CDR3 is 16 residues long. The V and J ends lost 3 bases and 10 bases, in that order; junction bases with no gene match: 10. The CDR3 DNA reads TGTGCCAGCAGTTTTACGACTAGCGGGAGTTTCGGCGAGCAGTTCTTC. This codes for CASSFTTSGSFGEQFF.

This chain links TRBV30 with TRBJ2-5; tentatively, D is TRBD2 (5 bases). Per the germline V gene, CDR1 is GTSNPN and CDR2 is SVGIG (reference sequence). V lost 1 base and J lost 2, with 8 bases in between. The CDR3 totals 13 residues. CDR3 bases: TGTGCCTGGAGTGCCCTAGCTCAAGAGACCCAGTACTTC. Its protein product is CAWSALAQETQYF.

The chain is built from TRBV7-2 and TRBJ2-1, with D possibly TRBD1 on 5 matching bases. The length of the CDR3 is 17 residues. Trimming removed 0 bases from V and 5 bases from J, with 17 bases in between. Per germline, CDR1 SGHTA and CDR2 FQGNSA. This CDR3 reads CASSLAMTAQQHNEQFF. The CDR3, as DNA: TGTGCCAGCAGCTTAGCGATGACAGCCCAACAACACAATGAGCAGTTCTTC.

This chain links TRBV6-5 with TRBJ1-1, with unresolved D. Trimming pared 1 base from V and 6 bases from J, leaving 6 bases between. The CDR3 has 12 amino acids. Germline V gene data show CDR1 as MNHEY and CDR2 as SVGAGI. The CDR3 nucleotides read TGTGCCAGCAGTTACTTCGGGGCTGAAGCTTTCTTT. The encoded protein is CASSYFGAEAFF.

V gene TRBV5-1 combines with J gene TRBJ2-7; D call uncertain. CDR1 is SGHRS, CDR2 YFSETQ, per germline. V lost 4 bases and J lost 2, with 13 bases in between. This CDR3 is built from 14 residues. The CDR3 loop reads CASSLLTDPYEQYF. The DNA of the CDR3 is TGCGCCAGCAGCCTCCTCACAGACCCCTACGAGCAGTACTTC.

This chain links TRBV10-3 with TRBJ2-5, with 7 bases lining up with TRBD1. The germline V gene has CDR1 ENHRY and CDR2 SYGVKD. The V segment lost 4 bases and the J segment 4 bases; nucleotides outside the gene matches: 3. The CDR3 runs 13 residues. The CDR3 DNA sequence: TGTGCCATCAGTGGACAGGGACGAGAGACCCAGTACTTC. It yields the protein CAISGQGRETQYF.

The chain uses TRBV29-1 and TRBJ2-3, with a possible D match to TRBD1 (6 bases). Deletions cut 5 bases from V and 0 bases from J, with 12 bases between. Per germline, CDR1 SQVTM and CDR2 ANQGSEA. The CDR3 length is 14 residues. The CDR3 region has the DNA TGCAGCGTTTCACGGGACATTAGCACAGATACGCAGTATTTT. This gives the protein CSVSRDISTDTQYF.

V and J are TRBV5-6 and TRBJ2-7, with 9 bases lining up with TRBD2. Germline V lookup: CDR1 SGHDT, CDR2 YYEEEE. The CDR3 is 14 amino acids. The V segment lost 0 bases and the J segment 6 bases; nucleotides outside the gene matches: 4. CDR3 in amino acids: CASSLVSGSREQYF. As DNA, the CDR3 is TGTGCCAGCAGCTTGGTTAGCGGGAGCCGCGAGCAGTACTTC. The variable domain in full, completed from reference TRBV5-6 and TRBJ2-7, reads DAGVTQSPTHLIKTRGQQVTLRCSPKSGHDTVSWYQQALGQGPQFIFQYYEEEERQRGNFPDRFSGHQFPNYSSELNVNALLLGDSALYLCASSLVSGSREQYFGPGTRLTVT.

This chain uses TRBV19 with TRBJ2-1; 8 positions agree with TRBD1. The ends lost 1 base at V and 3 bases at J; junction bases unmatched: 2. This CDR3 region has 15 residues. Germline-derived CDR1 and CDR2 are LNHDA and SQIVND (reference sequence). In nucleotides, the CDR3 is TGTGCCAGTAGTATAGGGACAGGGAACTACAATGAGCAGTTCTTC. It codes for CASSIGTGNYNEQFF.

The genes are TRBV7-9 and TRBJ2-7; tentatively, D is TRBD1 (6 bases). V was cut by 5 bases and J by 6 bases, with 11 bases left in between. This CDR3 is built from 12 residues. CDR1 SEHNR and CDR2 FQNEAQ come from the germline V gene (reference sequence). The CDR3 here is CASSHTDSEQYF. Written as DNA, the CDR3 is TGTGCCAGCAGCCACACGGACAGCGAGCAGTACTTC.

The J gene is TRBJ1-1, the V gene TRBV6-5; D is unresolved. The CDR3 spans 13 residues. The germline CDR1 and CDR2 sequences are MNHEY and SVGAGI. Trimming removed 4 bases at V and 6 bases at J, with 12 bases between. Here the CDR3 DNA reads TGTGCCAGCAGTTTGGGAGTGGGCGCTGAAGCTTTCTTT. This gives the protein CASSLGVGAEAFF.

Here the CDR3 reads CASREAGVTDTQYF. CDR3 bases: TGTGCCAGCAGGGAAGCGGGGGTCACAGATACGCAGTATTTT. The V gene is TRBV7-6, the J gene TRBJ2-3; 8 nucleotides agree with TRBD2. This CDR3 has 14 amino acids. V lost 6 bases to trimming and J lost 2 bases; unmatched junction nucleotides: 4. Looked up from germline, CDR1 is SGHVS and CDR2 is FNYEAQ.

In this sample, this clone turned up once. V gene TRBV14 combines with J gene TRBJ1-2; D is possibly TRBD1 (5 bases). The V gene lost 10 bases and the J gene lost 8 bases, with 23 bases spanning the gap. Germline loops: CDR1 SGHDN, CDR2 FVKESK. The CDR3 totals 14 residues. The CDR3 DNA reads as TGTGCCACCATCCGAACAGGTTCCGTCCGGGGCTACACCTTC. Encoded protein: CATIRTGSVRGYTF.

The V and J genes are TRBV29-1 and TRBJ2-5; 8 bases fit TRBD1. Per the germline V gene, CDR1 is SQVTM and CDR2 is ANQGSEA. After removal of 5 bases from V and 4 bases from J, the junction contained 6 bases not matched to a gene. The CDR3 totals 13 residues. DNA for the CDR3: TGCAGCGTTCCCCAGGGGGCCCTAGAGACCCAGTACTTC. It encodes CSVPQGALETQYF.

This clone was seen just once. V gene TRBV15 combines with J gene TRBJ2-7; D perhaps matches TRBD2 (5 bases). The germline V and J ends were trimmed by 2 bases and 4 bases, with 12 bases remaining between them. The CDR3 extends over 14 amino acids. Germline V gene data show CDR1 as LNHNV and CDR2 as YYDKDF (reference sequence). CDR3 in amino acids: CATSRTLAGYEQYF. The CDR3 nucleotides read TGTGCCACCAGCAGAACCCTAGCTGGTTACGAGCAGTACTTC. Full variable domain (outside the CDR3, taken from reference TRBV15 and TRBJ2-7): DAMVIQNPRYQVTQFGKPVTLSCSQTLNHNVMYWYQQKSSQAPKLLFHYYDKDFNNEADTPDNFQSRRPNTSFCFLDIRSPGLGDTAMYLCATSRTLAGYEQYFGPGTRLTVT.

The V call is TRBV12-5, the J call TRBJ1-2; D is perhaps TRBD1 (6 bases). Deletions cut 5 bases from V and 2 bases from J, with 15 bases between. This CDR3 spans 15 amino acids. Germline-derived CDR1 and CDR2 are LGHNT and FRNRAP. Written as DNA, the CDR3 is TGTGCTAGTGGTCCTCATGGGGGCGCCAACTATGGCTACACCTTC. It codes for CASGPHGGANYGYTF.